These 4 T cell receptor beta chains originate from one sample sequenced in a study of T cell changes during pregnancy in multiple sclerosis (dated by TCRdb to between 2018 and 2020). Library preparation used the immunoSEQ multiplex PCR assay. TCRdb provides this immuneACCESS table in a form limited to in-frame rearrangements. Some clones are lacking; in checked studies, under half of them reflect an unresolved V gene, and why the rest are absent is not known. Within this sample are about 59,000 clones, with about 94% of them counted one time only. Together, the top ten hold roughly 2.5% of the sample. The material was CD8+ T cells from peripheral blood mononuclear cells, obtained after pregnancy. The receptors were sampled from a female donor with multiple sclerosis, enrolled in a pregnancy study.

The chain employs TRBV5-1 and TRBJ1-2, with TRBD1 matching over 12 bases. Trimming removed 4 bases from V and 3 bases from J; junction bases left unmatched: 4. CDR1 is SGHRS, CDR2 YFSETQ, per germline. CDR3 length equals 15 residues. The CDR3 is CASSPGQGAYYGYTF. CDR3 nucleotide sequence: TGCGCCAGCAGCCCGGGACAGGGGGCTTACTATGGCTACACCTTC.

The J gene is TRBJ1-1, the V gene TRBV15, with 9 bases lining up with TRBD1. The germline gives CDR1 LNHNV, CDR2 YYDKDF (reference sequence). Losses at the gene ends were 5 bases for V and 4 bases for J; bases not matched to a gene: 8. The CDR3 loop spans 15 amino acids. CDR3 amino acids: CATSWKQGAVTEAFF. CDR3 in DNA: TGTGCCACCAGCTGGAAACAGGGGGCTGTCACTGAAGCTTTCTTT.

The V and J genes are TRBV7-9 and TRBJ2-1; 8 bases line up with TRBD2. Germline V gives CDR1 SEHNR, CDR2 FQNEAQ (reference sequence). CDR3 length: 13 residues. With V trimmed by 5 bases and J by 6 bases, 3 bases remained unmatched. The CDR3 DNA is TGTGCCAGCAGCGCCAGCGGGAGCAATGAGCAGTTCTTC. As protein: CASSASGSNEQFF.

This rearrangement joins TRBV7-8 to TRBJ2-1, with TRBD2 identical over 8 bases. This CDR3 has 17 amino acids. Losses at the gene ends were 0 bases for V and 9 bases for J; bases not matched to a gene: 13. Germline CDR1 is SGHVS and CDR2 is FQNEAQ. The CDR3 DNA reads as TGTGCCAGCAGCTTAGCGAATTACGGGAGGGCCGGTATTGAGCAGTTCTTC. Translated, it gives CASSLANYGRAGIEQFF.